Sequencing of this T cell receptor beta chain was carried out in a study of cytomegalovirus exposure and HLA in healthy donors. Whole-study results and caveats: A few CMV-associated chains proved CMV antigen-specific in vitro.

The repertoire was sequenced with immunoSEQ multiplex PCR; TCRdb's copy has only in-frame clones and lacks some. The data contain more than 300,000 clones, approximately 90% of them singletons. From the 120-subject validation cohort, which was separate from the approximately 670-subject first cohort, the donors were drawn. Comment on this clone: Its specificity is not known.

CDR1 is MNHEY and CDR2 is SMNVEV in the germline V gene (reference sequence). J was trimmed by 4 bases and V by 8 bases; bases with no gene match: 6. There are 16 residues in the CDR3. The sample comprised PBMCs. The receptor was derived from a woman younger than 35 in good health and CMV-seronegative. The V gene is TRBV27, the J gene TRBJ2-2; 14 nucleotides agree with TRBD2. This chain's CDR3 is CASRRGTSGGTGELFF. In DNA form, the CDR3 reads TGTGCCAGCCGCCGGGGGACTAGCGGGGGCACCGGGGAGCTGTTTTTT.